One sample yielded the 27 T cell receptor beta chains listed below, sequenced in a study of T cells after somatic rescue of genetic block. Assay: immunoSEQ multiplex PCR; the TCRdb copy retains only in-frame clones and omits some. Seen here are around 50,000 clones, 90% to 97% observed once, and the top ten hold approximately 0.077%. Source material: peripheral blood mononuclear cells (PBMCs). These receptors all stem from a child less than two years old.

CDR3 sequence (DNA): TGTGCCAGTAGTCCCCGGACCTCAACAGATACGCAGTATTTT. It is translated as CASSPRTSTDTQYF. The V and J genes are TRBV19 and TRBJ2-3; no clear D. V dropped 5 bases and J dropped 3 bases, with 12 bases sitting between them. Per the germline V gene, CDR1 is LNHDA and CDR2 is SQIVND (reference sequence). CDR3 length equals 14 residues.

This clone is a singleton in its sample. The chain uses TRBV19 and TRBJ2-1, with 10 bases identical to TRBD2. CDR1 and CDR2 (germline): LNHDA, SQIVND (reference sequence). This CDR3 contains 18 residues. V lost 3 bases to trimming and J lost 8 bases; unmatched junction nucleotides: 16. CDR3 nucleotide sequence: TGTGCCAGTAGTATTTTGGGTTACAGCGGGAGGGCGGTATATGAGCAGTTCTTC. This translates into CASSILGYSGRAVYEQFF.

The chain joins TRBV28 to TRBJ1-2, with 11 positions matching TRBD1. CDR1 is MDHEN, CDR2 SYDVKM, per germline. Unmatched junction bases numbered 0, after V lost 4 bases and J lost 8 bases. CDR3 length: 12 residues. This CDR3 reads CASSWTGGGYTF. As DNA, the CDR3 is TGTGCCAGCAGTTGGACAGGGGGCGGCTACACCTTC.

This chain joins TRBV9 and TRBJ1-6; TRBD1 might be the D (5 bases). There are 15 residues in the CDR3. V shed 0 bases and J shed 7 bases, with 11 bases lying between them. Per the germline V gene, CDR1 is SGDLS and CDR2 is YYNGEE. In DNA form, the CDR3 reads TGTGCCAGCAGCGTAGAGGCAGGGTGGAATTCACCCCTCCACTTT. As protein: CASSVEAGWNSPLHF.

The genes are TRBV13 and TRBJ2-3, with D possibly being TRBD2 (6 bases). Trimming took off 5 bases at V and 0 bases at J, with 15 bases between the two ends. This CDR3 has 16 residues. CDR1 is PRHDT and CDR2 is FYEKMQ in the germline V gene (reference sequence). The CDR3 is CASSARLGPSTDTQYF. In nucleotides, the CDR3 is TGTGCCAGCAGCGCCCGACTAGGCCCTAGCACAGATACGCAGTATTTT.

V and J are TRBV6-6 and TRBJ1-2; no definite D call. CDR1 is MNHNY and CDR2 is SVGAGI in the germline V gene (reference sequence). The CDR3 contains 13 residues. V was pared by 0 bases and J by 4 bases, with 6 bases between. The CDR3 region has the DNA TGTGCCAGCAGTTACTCGATCAGCTATGGCTACACCTTC. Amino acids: CASSYSISYGYTF.

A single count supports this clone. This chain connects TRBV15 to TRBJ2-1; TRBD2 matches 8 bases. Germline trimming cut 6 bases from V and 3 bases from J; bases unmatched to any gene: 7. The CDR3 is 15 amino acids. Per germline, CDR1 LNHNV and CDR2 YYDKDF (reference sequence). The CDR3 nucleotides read TGTGCCACCAGTCCTACTCTAGCGGGCTACAATGAGCAGTTCTTC. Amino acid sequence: CATSPTLAGYNEQFF.

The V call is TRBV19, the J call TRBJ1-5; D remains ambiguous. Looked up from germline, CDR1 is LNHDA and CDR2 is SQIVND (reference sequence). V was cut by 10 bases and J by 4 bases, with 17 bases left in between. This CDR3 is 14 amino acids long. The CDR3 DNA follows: TGTGCCACCTGGGGTGGGCGGCCAAATCAGCCCCAGCATTTT. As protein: CATWGGRPNQPQHF.

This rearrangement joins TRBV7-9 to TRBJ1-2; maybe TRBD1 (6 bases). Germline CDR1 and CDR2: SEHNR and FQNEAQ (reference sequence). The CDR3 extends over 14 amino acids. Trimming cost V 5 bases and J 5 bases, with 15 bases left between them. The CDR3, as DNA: TGTGCCAGCAGCCCCGCGCAGGGGAGGTATGGCTACACCTTC. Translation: CASSPAQGRYGYTF.

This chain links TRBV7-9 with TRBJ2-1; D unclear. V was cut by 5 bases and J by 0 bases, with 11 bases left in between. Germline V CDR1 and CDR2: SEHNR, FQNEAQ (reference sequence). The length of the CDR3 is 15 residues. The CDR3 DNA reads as TGTGCCAGCAGCCCACCTAGATCCTCCTACAATGAGCAGTTCTTC. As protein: CASSPPRSSYNEQFF.

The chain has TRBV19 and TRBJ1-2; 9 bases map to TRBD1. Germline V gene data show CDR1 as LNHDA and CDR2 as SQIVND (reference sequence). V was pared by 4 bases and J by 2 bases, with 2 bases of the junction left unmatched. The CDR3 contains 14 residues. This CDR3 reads CASSTGTGNYGYTF. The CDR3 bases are TGTGCCAGTAGTACCGGGACAGGGAACTATGGCTACACCTTC.

The CDR3 sequence: CAEGGTYEQYF. The CDR3 region has the DNA TGTGCTGAGGGGGGCACCTACGAGCAGTACTTC. V is TRBV6-6 and J is TRBJ2-7, with D possibly called TRBD1 or TRBD2 (6 bases each). The CDR3 totals 11 residues. CDR1 is MNHNY, CDR2 SVGAGI, per germline (reference sequence).

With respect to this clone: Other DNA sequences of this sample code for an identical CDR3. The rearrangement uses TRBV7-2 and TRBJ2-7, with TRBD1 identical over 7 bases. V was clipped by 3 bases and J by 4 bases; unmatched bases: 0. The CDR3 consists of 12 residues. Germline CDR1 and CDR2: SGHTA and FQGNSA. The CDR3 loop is CASSLTGYEQYF. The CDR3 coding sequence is TGTGCCAGCAGCTTGACAGGGTACGAGCAGTACTTC.

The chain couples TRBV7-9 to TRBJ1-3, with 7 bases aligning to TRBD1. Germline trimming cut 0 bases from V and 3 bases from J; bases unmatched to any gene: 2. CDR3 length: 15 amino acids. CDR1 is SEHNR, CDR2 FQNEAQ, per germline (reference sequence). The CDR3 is CASSLAGGNGNTIYF. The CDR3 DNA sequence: TGTGCCAGCAGCTTAGCAGGGGGCAATGGAAACACCATATATTTT.

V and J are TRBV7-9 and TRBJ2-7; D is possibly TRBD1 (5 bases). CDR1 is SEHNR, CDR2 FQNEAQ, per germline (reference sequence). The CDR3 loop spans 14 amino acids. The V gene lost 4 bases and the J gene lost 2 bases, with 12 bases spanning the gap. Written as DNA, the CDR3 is TGTGCCAGCAGCTCCTCAGGGATAACCTACGAGCAGTACTTC. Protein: CASSSSGITYEQYF.

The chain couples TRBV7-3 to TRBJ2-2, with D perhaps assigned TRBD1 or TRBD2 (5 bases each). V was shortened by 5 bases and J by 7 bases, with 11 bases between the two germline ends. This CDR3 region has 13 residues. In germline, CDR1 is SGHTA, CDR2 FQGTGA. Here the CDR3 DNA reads TGTGCCAGCAGCACAGGACTTTACGGGGAGCTGTTTTTT. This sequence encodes CASSTGLYGELFF.

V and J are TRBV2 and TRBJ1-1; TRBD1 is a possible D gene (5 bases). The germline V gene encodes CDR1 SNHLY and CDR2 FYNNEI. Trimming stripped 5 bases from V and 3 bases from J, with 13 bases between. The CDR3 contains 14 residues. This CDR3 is CASSLPGDYTEAFF. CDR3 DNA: TGTGCCAGCAGTCTACCCGGGGACTACACTGAAGCTTTCTTT.

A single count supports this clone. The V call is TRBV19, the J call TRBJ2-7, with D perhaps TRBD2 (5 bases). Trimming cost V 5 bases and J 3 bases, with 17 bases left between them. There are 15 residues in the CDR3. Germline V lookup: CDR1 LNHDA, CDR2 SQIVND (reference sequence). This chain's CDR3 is CASSVPGKGSYEQYF. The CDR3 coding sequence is TGTGCCAGTAGTGTGCCGGGAAAAGGAAGCTACGAGCAGTACTTC.

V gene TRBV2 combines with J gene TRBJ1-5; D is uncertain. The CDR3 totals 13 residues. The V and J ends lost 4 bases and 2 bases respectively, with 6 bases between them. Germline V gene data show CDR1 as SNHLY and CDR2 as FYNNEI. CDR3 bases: TGTGCCAGCAGTGTTCAGGGCAATCAGCCCCAGCATTTT. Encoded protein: CASSVQGNQPQHF.

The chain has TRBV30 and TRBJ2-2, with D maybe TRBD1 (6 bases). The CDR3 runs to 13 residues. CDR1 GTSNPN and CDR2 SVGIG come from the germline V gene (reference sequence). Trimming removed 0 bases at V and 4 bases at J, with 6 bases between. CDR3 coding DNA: TGTGCCTGGAGTGTAGGGGGCACCGGGGAGCTGTTTTTT. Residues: CAWSVGGTGELFF.

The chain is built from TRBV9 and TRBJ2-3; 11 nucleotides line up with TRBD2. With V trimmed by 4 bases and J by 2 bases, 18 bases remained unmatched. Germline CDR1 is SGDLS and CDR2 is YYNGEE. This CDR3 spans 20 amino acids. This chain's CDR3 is CASSPSGRSTYTSLTDTQYF. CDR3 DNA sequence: TGTGCCAGCAGCCCTAGCGGGAGGTCTACTTATACTTCCCTCACAGATACGCAGTATTTT.

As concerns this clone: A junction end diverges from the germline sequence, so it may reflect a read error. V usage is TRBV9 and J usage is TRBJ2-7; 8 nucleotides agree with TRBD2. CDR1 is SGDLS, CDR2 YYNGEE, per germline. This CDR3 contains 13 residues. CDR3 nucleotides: TGTGCCAGCAGCGTACGGGAGGGCTACGGGCAGTACTTC. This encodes CASSVREGYGQYF.

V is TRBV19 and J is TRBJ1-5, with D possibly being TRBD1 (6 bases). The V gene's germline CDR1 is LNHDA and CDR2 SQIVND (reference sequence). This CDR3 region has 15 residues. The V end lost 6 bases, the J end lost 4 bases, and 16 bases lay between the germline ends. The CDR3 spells CASRRGYRDNQPQHF. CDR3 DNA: TGTGCCAGTAGGCGGGGGTACAGGGATAATCAGCCCCAGCATTTT.

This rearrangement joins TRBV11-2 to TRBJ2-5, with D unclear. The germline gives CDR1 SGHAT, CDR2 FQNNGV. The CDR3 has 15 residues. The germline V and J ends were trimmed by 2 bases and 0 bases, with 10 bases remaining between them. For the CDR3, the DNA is TGTGCCAGCAGCTTAATATCCAGCGACCAAGAGACCCAGTACTTC. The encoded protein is CASSLISSDQETQYF.

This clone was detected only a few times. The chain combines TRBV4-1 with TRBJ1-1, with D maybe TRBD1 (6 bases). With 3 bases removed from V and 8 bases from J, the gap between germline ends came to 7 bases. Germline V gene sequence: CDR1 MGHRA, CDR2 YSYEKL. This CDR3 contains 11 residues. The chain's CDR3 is CASSQGAEAFF. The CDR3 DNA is TGCGCCAGCAGCCAGGGGGCCGAAGCTTTCTTT.

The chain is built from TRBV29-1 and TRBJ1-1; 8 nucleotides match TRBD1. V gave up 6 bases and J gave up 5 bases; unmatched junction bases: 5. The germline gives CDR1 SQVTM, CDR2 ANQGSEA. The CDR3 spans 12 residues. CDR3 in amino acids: CSVGNRGTEAFF. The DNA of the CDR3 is TGCAGCGTCGGGAACAGGGGGACTGAAGCTTTCTTT.

The CDR3 reads CASNPSGPWTSDGYTF. The CDR3 DNA is TGCGCCAGCAACCCAAGTGGCCCCTGGACGTCCGATGGCTACACCTTC. This rearrangement joins TRBV4-3 to TRBJ1-2; D unresolved. The V end was cut by 7 bases, the J end by 6 bases, with 24 bases between. Germline CDR1 and CDR2: LGHNA and YSLEER. This CDR3 comprises 16 residues.